This T cell receptor (beta chain) was sequenced during a study of post-analysis software for immune sequencing data. Study-wide results and limits: Batch-mates among the samples co-clustered strongly by F measure. Patients showed TRBV5-6, TRBV5-1 and TRBV20-1 among roughly 5 TRBV segments more frequent than in controls.

Worth noting for this clonotype: Antigen unknown.

Germline trimming cut 4 bases from V and 5 bases from J; bases unmatched to any gene: 5. Germline CDR1 reads DFQATT; CDR2 reads SNEGSKA (reference sequence). The length of the CDR3 is 13 residues. Every TCR beta cDNA library bore unique molecular identifiers. Using its own MiXCR run on the PCR reads, TCRdb lists one record per CDR3 protein. The sample consists of about 540,000 distinct CDR3 sequences, roughly 34% of them appearing once. Material: blood. This clonotype originated in a girl under 18 with multiple sclerosis. This chain links TRBV20-1 with TRBJ1-1; 9 bases are a match to TRBD1. As DNA, the CDR3 is TGCAGTGCTATGGACAGGGGAGTAACTGAAGCTTTCTTT. Residues: CSAMDRGVTEAFF.